The clone carrying this TCR beta chain was seen only once. The antigen remains undetermined. Each individual donor underwent a draw of approximately 10 milliliters of peripheral blood. The CDR3 sequence is 18 residues long. Trimming removed 5 bases from V and 6 bases from J, with 23 bases in between. CDR1 is SGHAT and CDR2 is FQNNGV in the germline V gene. Using a J-beta primer mix together with a sample-barcoded 5' primer, a second PCR was run for about 6 to 12 cycles. Template switching added a 12-random-nucleotide identifier to every cDNA molecule. From the 5' RACE reads, TCRdb called clonotypes with MiXCR, one entry per CDR3 protein. The repertoire holds around 1,500,000 distinct CDR3 sequences, with approximately 40% as singletons. This entry is derived from a study of blood T cells in healthy people across ages. Whole-study findings and limits: In older individuals, TCR beta diversity per million T cells was lower, falling roughly linearly with age.

The rearrangement uses TRBV11-2 and TRBJ1-6, with D uncertain. The sequenced material came from blood. This receptor was identified in a young woman in good health. CDR3 loop: CASSLATLAAGFNSPLHF. Here the CDR3 DNA reads TGTGCCAGCAGCCTAGCTACACTAGCCGCCGGTTTTAATTCACCCCTCCACTTT.